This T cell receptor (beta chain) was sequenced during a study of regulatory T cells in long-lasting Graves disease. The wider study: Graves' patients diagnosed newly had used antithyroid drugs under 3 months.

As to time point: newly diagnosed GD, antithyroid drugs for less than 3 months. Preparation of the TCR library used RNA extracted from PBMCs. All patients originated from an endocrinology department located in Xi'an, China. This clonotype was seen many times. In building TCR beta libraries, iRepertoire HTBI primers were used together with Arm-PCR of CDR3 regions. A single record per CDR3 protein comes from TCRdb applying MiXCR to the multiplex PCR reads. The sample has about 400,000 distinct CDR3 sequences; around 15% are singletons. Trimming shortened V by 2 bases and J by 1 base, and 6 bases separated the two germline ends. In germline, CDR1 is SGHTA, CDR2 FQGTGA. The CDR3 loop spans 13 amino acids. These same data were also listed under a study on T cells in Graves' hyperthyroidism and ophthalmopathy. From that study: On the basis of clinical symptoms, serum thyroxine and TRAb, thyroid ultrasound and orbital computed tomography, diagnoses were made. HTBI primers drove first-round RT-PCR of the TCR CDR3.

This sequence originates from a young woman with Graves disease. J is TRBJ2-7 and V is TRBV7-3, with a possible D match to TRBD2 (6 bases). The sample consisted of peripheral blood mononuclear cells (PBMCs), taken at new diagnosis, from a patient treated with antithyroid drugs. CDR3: CASSLGRSYEQYF. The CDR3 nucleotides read TGTGCCAGCAGCTTAGGGAGGTCCTACGAGCAGTACTTC. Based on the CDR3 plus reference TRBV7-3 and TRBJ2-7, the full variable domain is GAGVSQTPSNKVTEKGKYVELRCDPISGHTALYWYRQSLGQGPEFLIYFQGTGAADDSGLPNDRFFAVRPEGSVSTLKIQRTERGDSAVYLCASSLGRSYEQYFGPGTRLTVT.